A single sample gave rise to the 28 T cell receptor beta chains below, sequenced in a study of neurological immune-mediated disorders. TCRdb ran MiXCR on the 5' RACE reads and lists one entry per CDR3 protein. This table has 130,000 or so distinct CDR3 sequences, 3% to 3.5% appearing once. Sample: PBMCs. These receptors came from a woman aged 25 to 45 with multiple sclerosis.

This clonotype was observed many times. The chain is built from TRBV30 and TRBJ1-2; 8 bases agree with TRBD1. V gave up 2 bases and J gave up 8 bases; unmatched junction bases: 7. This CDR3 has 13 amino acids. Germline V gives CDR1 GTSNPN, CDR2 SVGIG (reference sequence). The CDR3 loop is CAWSRDRQFGYTF. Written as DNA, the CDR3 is TGTGCCTGGAGTCGGGACAGGCAATTCGGCTACACCTTC.

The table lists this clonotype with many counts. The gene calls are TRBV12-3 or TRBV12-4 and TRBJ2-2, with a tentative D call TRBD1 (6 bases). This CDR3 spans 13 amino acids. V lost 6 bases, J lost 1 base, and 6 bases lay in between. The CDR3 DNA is TGTGCCAGCAGCAGGGGGAACACCGGGGAGCTGTTTTTT. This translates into CASSRGNTGELFF.

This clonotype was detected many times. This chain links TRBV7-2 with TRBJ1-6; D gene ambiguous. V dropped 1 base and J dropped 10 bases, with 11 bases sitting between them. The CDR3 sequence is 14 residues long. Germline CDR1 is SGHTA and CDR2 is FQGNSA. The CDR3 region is CASSLVRERSPLHF. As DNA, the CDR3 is TGTGCCAGCAGCTTAGTGAGGGAAAGGTCACCCCTCCACTTT.

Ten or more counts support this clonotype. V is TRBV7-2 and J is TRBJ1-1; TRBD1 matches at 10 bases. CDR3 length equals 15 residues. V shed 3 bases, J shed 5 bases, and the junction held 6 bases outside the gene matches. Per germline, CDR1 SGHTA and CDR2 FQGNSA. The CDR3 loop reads CASSFRQGARTEAFF. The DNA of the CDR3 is TGTGCCAGCAGCTTTCGACAGGGGGCGCGAACTGAAGCTTTCTTT.

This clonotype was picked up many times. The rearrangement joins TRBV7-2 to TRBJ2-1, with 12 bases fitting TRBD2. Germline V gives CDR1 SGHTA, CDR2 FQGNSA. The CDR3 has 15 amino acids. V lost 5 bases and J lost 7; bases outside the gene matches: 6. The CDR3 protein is CASSRLAGVKNEQFF. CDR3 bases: TGTGCCAGCAGCCGACTAGCGGGAGTAAAAAATGAGCAGTTCTTC.

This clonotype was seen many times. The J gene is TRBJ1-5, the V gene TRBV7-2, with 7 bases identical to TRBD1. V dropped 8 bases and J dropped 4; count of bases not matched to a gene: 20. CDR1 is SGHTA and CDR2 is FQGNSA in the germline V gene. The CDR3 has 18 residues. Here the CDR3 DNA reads TGTGCCAGCTCCAACGATCCGAGGGGGCAAGGCTTTAATCAGCCCCAGCATTTT. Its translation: CASSNDPRGQGFNQPQHF.

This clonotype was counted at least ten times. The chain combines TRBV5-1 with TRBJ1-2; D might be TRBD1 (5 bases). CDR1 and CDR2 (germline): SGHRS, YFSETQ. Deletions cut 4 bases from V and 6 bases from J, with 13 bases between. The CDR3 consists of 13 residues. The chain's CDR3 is CASSPGTTDGYTF. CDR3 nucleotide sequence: TGCGCCAGCAGCCCCGGGACGACAGATGGCTACACCTTC.

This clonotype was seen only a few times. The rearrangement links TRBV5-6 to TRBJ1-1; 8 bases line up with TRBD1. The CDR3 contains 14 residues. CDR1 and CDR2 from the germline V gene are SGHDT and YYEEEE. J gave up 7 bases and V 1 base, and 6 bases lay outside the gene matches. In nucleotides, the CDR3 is TGTGCCAGCAGCTTGCCCGGCAGGGGGCTTGAAGCTTTCTTT. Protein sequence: CASSLPGRGLEAFF.

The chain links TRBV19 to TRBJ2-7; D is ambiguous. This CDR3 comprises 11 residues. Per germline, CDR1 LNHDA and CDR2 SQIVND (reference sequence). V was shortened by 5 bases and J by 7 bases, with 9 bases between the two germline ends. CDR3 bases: TGTGCCAGTAGTGAGCGACAAGAGCAGTACTTC. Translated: CASSERQEQYF.

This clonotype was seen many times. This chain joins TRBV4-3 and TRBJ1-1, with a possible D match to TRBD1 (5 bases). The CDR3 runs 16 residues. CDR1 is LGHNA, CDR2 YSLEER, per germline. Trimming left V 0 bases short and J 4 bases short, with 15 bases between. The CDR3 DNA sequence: TGCGCCAGCAGCCAAGATATTGGCGCAGGGAGCACTGAAGCTTTCTTT. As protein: CASSQDIGAGSTEAFF.

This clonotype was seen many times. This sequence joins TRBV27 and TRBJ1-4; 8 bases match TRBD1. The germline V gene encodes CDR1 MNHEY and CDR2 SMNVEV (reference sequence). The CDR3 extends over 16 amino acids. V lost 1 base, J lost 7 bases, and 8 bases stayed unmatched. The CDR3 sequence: CASSLFAGDRSEKLFF. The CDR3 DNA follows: TGTGCCAGCAGTTTATTCGCCGGGGACAGGTCTGAAAAACTGTTTTTT.

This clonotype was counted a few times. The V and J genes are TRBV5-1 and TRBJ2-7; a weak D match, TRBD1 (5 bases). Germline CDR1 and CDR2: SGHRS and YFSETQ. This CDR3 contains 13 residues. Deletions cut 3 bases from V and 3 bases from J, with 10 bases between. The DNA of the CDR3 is TGCGCCAGCAGCTCGGACACCTACTACGAGCAGTACTTC. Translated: CASSSDTYYEQYF.

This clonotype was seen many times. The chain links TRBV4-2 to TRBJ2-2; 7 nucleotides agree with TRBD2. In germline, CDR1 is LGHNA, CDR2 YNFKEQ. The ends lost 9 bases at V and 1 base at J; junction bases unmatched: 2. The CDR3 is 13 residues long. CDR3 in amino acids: CASQRENTGELFF. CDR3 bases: TGTGCCAGTCAGCGGGAGAACACCGGGGAGCTGTTTTTT.

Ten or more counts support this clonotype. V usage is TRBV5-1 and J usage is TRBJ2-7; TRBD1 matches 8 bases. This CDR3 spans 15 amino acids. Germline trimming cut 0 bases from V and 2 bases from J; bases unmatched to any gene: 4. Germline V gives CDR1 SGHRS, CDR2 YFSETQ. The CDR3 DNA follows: TGCGCCAGCAGCTTGGGACAGGGGCGCACCTACGAGCAGTACTTC. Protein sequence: CASSLGQGRTYEQYF.

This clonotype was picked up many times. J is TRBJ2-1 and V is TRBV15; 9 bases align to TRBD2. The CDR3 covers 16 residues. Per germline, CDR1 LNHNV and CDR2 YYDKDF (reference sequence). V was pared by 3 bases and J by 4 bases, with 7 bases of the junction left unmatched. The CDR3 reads CATSRPLAGLYNEQFF. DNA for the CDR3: TGTGCCACCAGCAGGCCTCTAGCGGGACTGTACAATGAGCAGTTCTTC.

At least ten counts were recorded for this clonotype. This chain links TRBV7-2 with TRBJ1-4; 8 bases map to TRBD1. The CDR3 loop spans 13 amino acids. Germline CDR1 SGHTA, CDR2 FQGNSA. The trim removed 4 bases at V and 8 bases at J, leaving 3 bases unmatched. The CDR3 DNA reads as TGTGCCAGCAGCTCTGGACAGGGCGAAAAACTGTTTTTT. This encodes CASSSGQGEKLFF.

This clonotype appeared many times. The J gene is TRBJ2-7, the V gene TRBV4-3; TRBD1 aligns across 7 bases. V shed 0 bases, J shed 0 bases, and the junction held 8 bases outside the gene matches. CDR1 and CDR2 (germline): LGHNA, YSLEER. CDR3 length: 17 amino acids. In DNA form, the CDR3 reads TGCGCCAGCAGCCAAGATAAACTCACAGGGGTCTCCTACGAGCAGTACTTC. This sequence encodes CASSQDKLTGVSYEQYF.

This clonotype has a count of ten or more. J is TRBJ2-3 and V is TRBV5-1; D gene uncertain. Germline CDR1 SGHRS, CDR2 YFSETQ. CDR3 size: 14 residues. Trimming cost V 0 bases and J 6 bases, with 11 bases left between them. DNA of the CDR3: TGCGCCAGCAGCTTGGGGTCCGGAGCGGATACGCAGTATTTT. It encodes CASSLGSGADTQYF. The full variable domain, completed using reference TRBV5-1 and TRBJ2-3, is KAGVTQTPRYLIKTRGQQVTLSCSPISGHRSVSWYQQTPGQGLQFLFEYFSETQRNKGNFPGRFSGRQFSNSRSEMNVSTLELGDSALYLCASSLGSGADTQYFGPGTRLTVL.

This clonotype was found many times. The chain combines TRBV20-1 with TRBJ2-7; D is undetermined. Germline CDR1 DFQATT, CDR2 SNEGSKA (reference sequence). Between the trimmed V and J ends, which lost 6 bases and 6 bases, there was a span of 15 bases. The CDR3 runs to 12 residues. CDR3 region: CSATDRALEQYF. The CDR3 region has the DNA TGCAGTGCGACGGACCGCGCACTCGAGCAGTACTTC.

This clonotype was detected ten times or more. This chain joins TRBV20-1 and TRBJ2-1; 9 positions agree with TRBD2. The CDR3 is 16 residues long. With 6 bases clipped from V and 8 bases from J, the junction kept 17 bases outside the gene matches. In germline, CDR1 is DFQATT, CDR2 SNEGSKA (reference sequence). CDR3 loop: CSAYDRESGRSDEQFF. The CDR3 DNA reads TGCAGTGCATACGACAGAGAAAGCGGGAGGTCGGATGAGCAGTTCTTC.

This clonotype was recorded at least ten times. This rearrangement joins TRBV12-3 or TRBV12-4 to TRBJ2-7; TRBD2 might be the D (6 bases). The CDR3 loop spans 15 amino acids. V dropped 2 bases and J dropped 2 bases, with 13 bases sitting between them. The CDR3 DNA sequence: TGTGCCAGCAGTTTAAAGAGCAGGACTACCTACGAGCAGTACTTC. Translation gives CASSLKSRTTYEQYF.

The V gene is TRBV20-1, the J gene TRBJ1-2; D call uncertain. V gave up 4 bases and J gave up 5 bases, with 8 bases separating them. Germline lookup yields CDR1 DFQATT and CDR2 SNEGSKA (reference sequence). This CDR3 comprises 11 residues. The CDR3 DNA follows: TGCAGTGCTACCGACTTTTATGGCTACACCTTC. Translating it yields CSATDFYGYTF.

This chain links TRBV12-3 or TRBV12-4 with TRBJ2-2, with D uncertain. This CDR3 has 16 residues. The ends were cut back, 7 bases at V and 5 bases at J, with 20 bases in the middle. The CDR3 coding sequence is TGTGCCAGCACCCACGACTCCATTCTGGAGACCGGGGAGCTGTTTTTT. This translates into CASTHDSILETGELFF.

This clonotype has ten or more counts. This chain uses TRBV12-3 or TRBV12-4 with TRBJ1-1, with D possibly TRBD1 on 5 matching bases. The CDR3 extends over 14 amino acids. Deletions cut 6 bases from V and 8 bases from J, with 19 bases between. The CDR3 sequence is CASSRTIKGLEAFF. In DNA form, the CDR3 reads TGTGCCAGCAGCCGAACAATTAAGGGACTAGAAGCTTTCTTT.

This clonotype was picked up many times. DNA of the CDR3: TGCAGTGCTAGAAGCACTCTGGGGCCCTATAATTCACCCCTCCACTTT. It codes for CSARSTLGPYNSPLHF. The rearrangement uses TRBV20-1 and TRBJ1-6, with TRBD1 as a possible D gene (5 bases). Looked up from germline, CDR1 is DFQATT and CDR2 is SNEGSKA (reference sequence). Trimming removed 2 bases at V and 2 bases at J, with 13 bases between. The CDR3 consists of 16 residues.

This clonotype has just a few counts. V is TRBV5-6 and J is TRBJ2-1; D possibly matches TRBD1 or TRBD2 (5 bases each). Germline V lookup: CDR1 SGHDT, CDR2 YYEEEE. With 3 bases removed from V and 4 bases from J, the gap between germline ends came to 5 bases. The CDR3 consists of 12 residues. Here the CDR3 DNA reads TGTGCCAGCAGCTGGGGGTACAATGAGCAGTTCTTC. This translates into CASSWGYNEQFF.

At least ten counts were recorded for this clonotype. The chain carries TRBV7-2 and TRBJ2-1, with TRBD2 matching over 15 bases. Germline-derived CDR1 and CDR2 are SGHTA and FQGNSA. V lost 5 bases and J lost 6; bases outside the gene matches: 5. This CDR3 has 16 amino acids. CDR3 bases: TGTGCCAGCAGCCCCTGGACTAGCGGGAGGGGCAATGAGCAGTTCTTC. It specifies CASSPWTSGRGNEQFF.

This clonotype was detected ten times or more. CDR3 protein: CADKTVNTEAFF. DNA for the CDR3: TGTGCCGACAAAACGGTGAACACTGAAGCTTTCTTT. The chain combines TRBV11-2 with TRBJ1-1; D unclear. V shed 11 bases and J shed 0 bases, with 10 bases lying between them. CDR3 size: 12 residues. Germline CDR1 reads SGHAT; CDR2 reads FQNNGV.